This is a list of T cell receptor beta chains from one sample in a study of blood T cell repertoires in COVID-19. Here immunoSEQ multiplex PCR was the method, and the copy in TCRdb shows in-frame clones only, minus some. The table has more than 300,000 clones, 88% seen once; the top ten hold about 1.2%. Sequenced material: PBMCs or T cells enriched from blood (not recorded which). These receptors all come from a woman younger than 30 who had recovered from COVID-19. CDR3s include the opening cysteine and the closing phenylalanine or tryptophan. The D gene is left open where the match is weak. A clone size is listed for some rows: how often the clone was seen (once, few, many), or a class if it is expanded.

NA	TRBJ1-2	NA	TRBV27	CASRGEFYGYTF	TGTGCCAGCAGGGGAGAGTTCTATGGCTACACCTTC
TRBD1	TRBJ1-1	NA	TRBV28	CASSLSGTGRLGTEAFF	TGTGCCAGCAGTTTAAGCGGGACAGGAAGGTTGGGCACTGAAGCTTTCTTT
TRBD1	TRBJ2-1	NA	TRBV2	CASLPARDRGYNEQFF	TGTGCCAGCCTACCAGCCCGGGACAGGGGCTACAATGAGCAGTTCTTC
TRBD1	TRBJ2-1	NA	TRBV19	CASSSGTGKVNEQFF	TGTGCCAGTAGTTCAGGGACAGGGAAGGTCAATGAGCAGTTCTTC
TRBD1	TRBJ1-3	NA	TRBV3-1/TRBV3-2	CASSQKALDRPHSGNTIYF	TGTGCCAGCAGCCAAAAGGCCCTGGACAGGCCACACTCTGGAAACACCATATATTTT
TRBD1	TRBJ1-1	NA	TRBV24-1	CATSALDRRGSVGTEAFF	TGTGCCACCAGTGCCTTGGACAGGCGAGGGTCGGTAGGCACTGAAGCTTTCTTT
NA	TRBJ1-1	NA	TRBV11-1	CATMIEAEAFF	TGTGCCACTATGATTGAGGCTGAAGCTTTCTTT
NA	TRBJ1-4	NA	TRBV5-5	CASSSGGEVEKLFF	TGTGCCAGCAGCTCGGGGGGCGAGGTTGAAAAACTGTTTTTT
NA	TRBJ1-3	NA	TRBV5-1	CASSTTELRRAGNTIYF	TGCGCCAGCAGCACTACTGAGCTCCGGAGGGCTGGAAACACCATATATTTT
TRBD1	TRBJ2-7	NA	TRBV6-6	CASSYSYRGRTYEQYF	TGTGCCAGCAGTTACTCCTACAGGGGGCGGACCTACGAGCAGTACTTC
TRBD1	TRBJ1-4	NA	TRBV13	CASSHQGQSGGTTNEKLFF	TGTGCCAGCAGCCACCAGGGACAGAGCGGGGGCACGACTAATGAAAAACTGTTTTTT
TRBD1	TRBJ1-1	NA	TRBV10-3	CAISDPDRAVNTEAFF	TGTGCCATCAGTGACCCGGACAGGGCTGTGAACACTGAAGCTTTCTTT
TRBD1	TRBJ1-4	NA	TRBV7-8	CASSNEAGTAVAF	TGTGCCAGCAGCAACGAAGCCGGGACAGCCGTCGCCTTT
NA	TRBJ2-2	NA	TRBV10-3	CAISESRRRSSAGELFF	TGTGCCATCAGTGAGTCGAGAAGGAGGAGTAGCGCCGGGGAGCTGTTTTTT
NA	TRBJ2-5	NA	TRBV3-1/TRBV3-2	CASFSGGETQYF	TGTGCCAGTTTTTCAGGCGGGGAGACCCAGTACTTC
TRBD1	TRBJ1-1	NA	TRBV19	CASSERGQLKSSNTEAFF	TGTGCCAGTAGTGAGAGGGGACAGCTTAAATCCTCGAACACTGAAGCTTTCTTT
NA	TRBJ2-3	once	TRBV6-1	CASRLGLPTDTQYF	TGTGCCAGCAGACTGGGACTTCCCACAGATACGCAGTATTTT
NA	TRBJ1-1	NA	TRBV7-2	CASSLVGGQRNPGAFF	TGTGCCAGCAGCTTAGTCGGGGGGCAGAGGAACCCAGGAGCTTTCTTT
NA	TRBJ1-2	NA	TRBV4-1	CASSQATGSGYTF	TGCGCCAGCAGCCAAGCCACAGGGAGCGGCTACACCTTC
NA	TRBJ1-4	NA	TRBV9	CASSVAEGLNEKLFF	TGTGCCAGCAGCGTAGCGGAGGGGCTTAATGAAAAACTGTTTTTT
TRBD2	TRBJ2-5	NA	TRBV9	CASSLGRGAALETQYF	TGTGCCAGCAGCCTCGGGCGGGGGGCAGCGTTGGAGACCCAGTACTTC
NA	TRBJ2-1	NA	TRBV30	CAWSAGYNEQFF	TGTGCCTGGAGTGCGGGATACAATGAGCAGTTCTTC
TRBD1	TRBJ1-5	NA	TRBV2	CASDPGGAGQPQHF	TGTGCCAGCGACCCAGGGGGCGCGGGTCAGCCCCAGCATTTT
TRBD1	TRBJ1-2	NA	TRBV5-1	CASSADREWNYGYTF	TGCGCCAGCAGCGCTGACAGGGAGTGGAACTATGGCTACACCTTC
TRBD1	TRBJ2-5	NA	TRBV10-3	CAIRGTGGFETQYF	TGTGCCATAAGAGGGACAGGGGGCTTCGAGACCCAGTACTTC
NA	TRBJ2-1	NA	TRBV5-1	CASSLDSHLNEQFF	TGCGCCAGCAGCTTGGACAGTCACTTGAATGAGCAGTTCTTC
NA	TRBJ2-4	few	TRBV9	CASSVGVGGPNIQYF	TGTGCCAGCAGCGTAGGGGTCGGGGGGCCAAACATTCAGTACTTC